Presented here are 29 T cell receptor beta chains from one specimen sequenced in a study of vaccination effects on CD4 cells after COVID-19. Which antigens these TCRs recognize remains unknown. Expansion with viral peptide pools was applied to antigen-specific CD4+ T cells by the ViraFEST assay prior to sequencing. Culture proceeded for under twelve days, and CD4+ T cells were then isolated. Participants completed two doses of the BNT162b2 or mRNA-1273 vaccine. The repertoire was sequenced with immunoSEQ multiplex PCR; TCRdb's copy has only in-frame clones and lacks some. Here the sample spans roughly 24,000 clones, roughly 73% being singletons. The sample here was CD4+ T cells from PBMCs cultured with HCoV-NL63 spike peptides, taken after COVID-19 vaccination. Receptors were obtained from a human donor who received a COVID-19 vaccine.

The chain has TRBV7-9 and TRBJ1-4; 9 bases match TRBD1. The germline gives CDR1 SEHNR, CDR2 FQNEAQ (reference sequence). With V trimmed by 5 bases and J by 6 bases, 7 bases remained unmatched. The CDR3 length is 15 residues. The CDR3 spells CASSLGDRVDEKLFF. In nucleotides, the CDR3 is TGTGCCAGCAGCCTGGGGGACAGGGTAGATGAAAAACTGTTTTTT.

The rearrangement links TRBV7-2 to TRBJ2-1; 9 nucleotides match TRBD1. Germline V gene lookup returns CDR1 SGHTA and CDR2 FQGNSA. This CDR3 comprises 18 residues. V lost 3 bases, J lost 8 bases, and 17 bases stayed unmatched. The CDR3 DNA sequence: TGTGCCAGCAGCTTCAGATACAGACGGGACAGGGATGTTGATGAGCAGTTCTTC. It codes for CASSFRYRRDRDVDEQFF.

J is TRBJ1-6 and V is TRBV25-1; no definite D call. Germline CDR1 reads MGHDK; CDR2 reads SYGVNS. CDR3 length equals 15 residues. V was pared by 1 base and J by 9 bases, with 13 bases between. The DNA for the CDR3 is TGTGCCAGCAGTGAATCCGCAGGCGCGATTTCACCCCTCCACTTT. This encodes CASSESAGAISPLHF. The variable domain in full, completed from reference TRBV25-1 and TRBJ1-6, reads EADIYQTPRYLVIGTGKKITLECSQTMGHDKMYWYQQDPGMELHLIHYSYGVNSTEKGDLSSESTVSRIRTEHFPLTLESARPSHTSQYLCASSESAGAISPLHFGNGTRLTVT.

This clone was counted only a few times. The CDR3 DNA sequence: TGCGCCACCGGGGGGGGGACCTCCGGTACTGAAGCTTTCTTT. Its protein product is CATGGGTSGTEAFF. The chain links TRBV5-1 to TRBJ1-1; maybe TRBD1 (5 bases). CDR1 and CDR2 from the germline V gene are SGHRS and YFSETQ. This CDR3 spans 14 amino acids. The V gene lost 9 bases and the J gene lost 5 bases, with 20 bases spanning the gap.

V is TRBV5-1 and J is TRBJ2-1; 8 positions agree with TRBD2. The V segment lost 1 base and the J segment 8 bases; nucleotides outside the gene matches: 2. The CDR3 is 13 residues long. The germline V gene encodes CDR1 SGHRS and CDR2 YFSETQ. Here the CDR3 reads CASSLTGGYEQFF. CDR3 nucleotides: TGCGCCAGCAGCTTGACGGGAGGGTATGAGCAGTTCTTC.

The chain joins TRBV27 to TRBJ1-2, with 8 bases that match TRBD1. Germline V gene lookup returns CDR1 MNHEY and CDR2 SMNVEV (reference sequence). Trimming cost V 5 bases and J 8 bases; bases outside gene matches: 10. The CDR3 is 14 amino acids. The CDR3 sequence: CASSPAGTGLGYTF. CDR3 nucleotides: TGTGCCAGCAGTCCGGCAGGGACAGGTCTGGGCTACACCTTC.

The chain recombines TRBV7-9 with TRBJ2-7; D is undetermined. The CDR3 has 13 residues. V was cut by 3 bases and J by 2 bases, with 8 bases left in between. Germline V CDR1 and CDR2: SEHNR, FQNEAQ (reference sequence). CDR3 sequence (DNA): TGTGCCAGCAGCTTTCAGTATACCTACGAGCAGTACTTC. It codes for CASSFQYTYEQYF.

V usage is TRBV18 and J usage is TRBJ2-7; D gene uncertain. Germline V gives CDR1 KGHSH, CDR2 LQKENI. The CDR3 sequence is 13 residues long. V shed 5 bases and J shed 2 bases, with 10 bases lying between them. As DNA, the CDR3 is TGTGCCAGCTCAAGGATTTCCACCTACGAGCAGTACTTC. Its translation: CASSRISTYEQYF.

The chain employs TRBV19 and TRBJ1-4; possibly TRBD1 for D (6 bases). V was cut by 3 bases and J by 0 bases, with 23 bases left in between. This CDR3 is built from 20 residues. Germline values: CDR1 LNHDA, CDR2 SQIVND (reference sequence). The CDR3 coding sequence is TGTGCCAGTAGTATCGTGAGGTTTTGGCAGGGGCGCTCAACTAATGAAAAACTGTTTTTT. Its protein is CASSIVRFWQGRSTNEKLFF.

The chain has TRBV4-3 and TRBJ1-3; the D gene is possibly TRBD1 (5 bases). Looked up from germline, CDR1 is LGHNA and CDR2 is YSLEER. The CDR3 length is 15 residues. Trimming pared 0 bases from V and 3 bases from J, leaving 9 bases between. Here the CDR3 reads CASSQEFRDGNTIYF. CDR3 coding DNA: TGCGCCAGCAGCCAAGAATTCAGGGATGGAAACACCATATATTTT.

The rearrangement uses TRBV7-2 and TRBJ2-7; 14 nucleotides agree with TRBD2. Unmatched junction bases numbered 7, after V lost 5 bases and J lost 7 bases. Germline V gene data show CDR1 as SGHTA and CDR2 as FQGNSA. This CDR3 has 15 residues. CDR3 bases: TGTGCCAGCAGCCTGGGACTAGCGGGAGTGGTGGAGCAGTACTTC. As protein: CASSLGLAGVVEQYF.

The rearrangement joins TRBV18 to TRBJ2-2; D remains unclear. The CDR3 length is 12 residues. Trimming stripped 1 base from V and 7 bases from J, with 4 bases between. CDR1 and CDR2 from the germline V gene are KGHSH and LQKENI. CDR3 protein: CASSPQYGELFF. CDR3 coding DNA: TGTGCCAGCTCACCACAGTACGGGGAGCTGTTTTTT.

This CDR3 is CASSIRGRPNEKLFF. For the CDR3, the DNA is TGTGCCAGCAGTATCCGTGGCAGACCCAATGAAAAACTGTTTTTT. The J gene is TRBJ1-4, the V gene TRBV27, with D hard to call. V lost 5 bases and J lost 5, with 15 bases in between. CDR1 and CDR2 from the germline V gene are MNHEY and SMNVEV (reference sequence). CDR3 length equals 15 residues.

This clone showed up just once. The chain is built from TRBV30 and TRBJ1-1; D unclear. The V end was cut by 3 bases, the J end by 4 bases, with 9 bases between. CDR1 is GTSNPN, CDR2 SVGIG, per germline (reference sequence). The CDR3 consists of 12 residues. CDR3 amino acids: CAWSVVITEAFF. CDR3 sequence (DNA): TGTGCCTGGAGCGTGGTTATCACTGAAGCTTTCTTT.

The V gene is TRBV15, the J gene TRBJ2-2, with a weak D call TRBD2 (5 bases). Germline V gene data show CDR1 as LNHNV and CDR2 as YYDKDF (reference sequence). The CDR3 spans 17 residues. The V end was cut by 1 base, the J end by 6 bases, with 18 bases between. The CDR3 loop is CATSRVPGRGRPGELFF. CDR3 nucleotide sequence: TGTGCCACCAGCAGAGTGCCGGGAAGAGGACGTCCCGGGGAGCTGTTTTTT.

V is TRBV3-1 (or the pseudogene TRBV3-2) and J is TRBJ1-1; D gene unclear. Between the trimmed V and J ends, which lost 4 bases and 1 base, there was a span of 7 bases. Germline CDR1 reads LGHDT; CDR2 reads YNNKEL (reference sequence). There are 13 residues in the CDR3. The CDR3: CASSPTANTEAFF. Written as DNA, the CDR3 is TGTGCCAGCAGCCCGACCGCGAACACTGAAGCTTTCTTT.

V and J are TRBV9 and TRBJ2-2; tentative D call: TRBD1 (6 bases). In germline, CDR1 is SGDLS, CDR2 YYNGEE. The CDR3 is made up of 13 amino acids. Trimming removed 8 bases from V and 5 bases from J, with 13 bases in between. The CDR3 protein is CASGQPGTGELFF. Here the CDR3 DNA reads TGTGCCAGTGGACAGCCGGGGACCGGGGAGCTGTTTTTT.

This clone is a singleton in its sample. The V call is TRBV7-9, the J call TRBJ2-5; TRBD1 agrees at 12 bases. The CDR3 extends over 16 amino acids. Trimming took 5 bases from V and 5 from J; bases not matched to a gene: 9. CDR1 and CDR2 from the germline V gene are SEHNR and FQNEAQ (reference sequence). The CDR3 nucleotides are TGTGCCAGCAGCACCCTAGGGACAGGGGGCTCGGAGACCCAGTACTTC. Translated: CASSTLGTGGSETQYF.

The chain carries TRBV19 and TRBJ2-1; no firm D call. The CDR3 is made up of 12 amino acids. Per germline, CDR1 LNHDA and CDR2 SQIVND (reference sequence). The germline V and J ends were trimmed by 3 bases and 4 bases, with 4 bases remaining between them. The CDR3 here is CASSIRYNEQFF. DNA of the CDR3: TGTGCCAGTAGTATCCGGTACAATGAGCAGTTCTTC.

The rearrangement joins TRBV6-1 to TRBJ1-2; D uncertain. This CDR3 contains 13 residues. Germline CDR1 MNHNS, CDR2 SASEGT. Trimming left V 2 bases short and J 6 bases short, with 10 bases between. CDR3 nucleotides: TGTGCCAGCAGTGAAAGGGCAGTGAATGGCTACACCTTC. Translation: CASSERAVNGYTF.

Only one count was recorded for this clone. Written as DNA, the CDR3 is TGTGCCATCAGACCCCAGGGGGACGAGCAGTACTTC. This encodes CAIRPQGDEQYF. This chain links TRBV10-3 with TRBJ2-7; 7 nucleotides match TRBD1. CDR1 is ENHRY, CDR2 SYGVKD, per germline. The CDR3 covers 12 residues. J gave up 5 bases and V 6 bases, and 4 bases lay outside the gene matches.

The chain employs TRBV14 and TRBJ2-3, with TRBD2 matching 10 bases. The trim removed 4 bases at V and 4 bases at J, leaving 11 bases unmatched. In germline, CDR1 is SGHDN, CDR2 FVKESK. This CDR3 comprises 17 residues. In DNA form, the CDR3 reads TGTGCCAGCAGCCCGCACGAGAGGCTAGCGGGAGCAGATACGCAGTATTTT. Its translation: CASSPHERLAGADTQYF.

This clone was seen more than once but under ten times. This CDR3 is CASSLIRGTEAFF. The CDR3 DNA follows: TGTGCCAGCAGCTTGATCAGGGGCACTGAAGCTTTCTTT. The rearrangement joins TRBV5-8 to TRBJ1-1; possible D gene TRBD1, 6 bases. The CDR3 has 13 residues. The germline gives CDR1 SGHTS, CDR2 YDEGEE. V was pared by 1 base and J by 4 bases, with 8 bases between. The full variable domain, its missing parts supplied by reference TRBV5-8 and TRBJ1-1, is EAGVTQSPTHLIKTRGQQATLRCSPISGHTSVYWYQQALGLGLQFLLWYDEGEERNRGNFPPRFSGRQFPNYSSELNVNALELEDSALYLCASSLIRGTEAFFGQGTRLTVV.

The rearrangement uses TRBV7-2 and TRBJ1-5, with 8 bases aligning to TRBD1. V lost 1 base and J lost 6; bases outside the gene matches: 5. CDR3 length equals 15 residues. Looked up from germline, CDR1 is SGHTA and CDR2 is FQGNSA. CDR3 sequence: CASSLGTGSGQPQHF. Here the CDR3 DNA reads TGTGCCAGCAGCTTAGGGACAGGGTCGGGTCAGCCCCAGCATTTT.

This clone was observed once. The V gene is TRBV29-1, the J gene TRBJ1-1; D perhaps matches TRBD1 (5 bases). The CDR3 sequence is 13 residues long. V lost 7 bases and J lost 2, with 14 bases in between. Germline CDR1 is SQVTM and CDR2 is ANQGSEA. The CDR3, as DNA: TGCAGCGGAACCGGGACTCTCAACACTGAAGCTTTCTTT. This encodes CSGTGTLNTEAFF.

V usage is TRBV5-1 and J usage is TRBJ1-1; 9 nucleotides align to TRBD1. CDR3 length: 16 residues. CDR1 and CDR2 (germline): SGHRS, YFSETQ. The ends lost 4 bases at V and 1 base at J; junction bases unmatched: 8. The CDR3 protein is CASSTEPGQGNTEAFF. The CDR3 bases are TGCGCCAGCAGCACAGAACCGGGACAGGGGAACACTGAAGCTTTCTTT.

The rearrangement links TRBV5-1 to TRBJ2-2; 7 positions match TRBD1. Unmatched junction bases numbered 6, after V lost 0 bases and J lost 4 bases. Germline V gene lookup returns CDR1 SGHRS and CDR2 YFSETQ. CDR3 length equals 16 residues. The DNA of the CDR3 is TGCGCCAGCAGCTTGGCCGGGACAGCAGGCACCGGGGAGCTGTTTTTT. It specifies CASSLAGTAGTGELFF.

This chain uses TRBV18 with TRBJ1-2; D unclear. V lost 1 base and J lost 4, with 7 bases in between. Germline CDR1 KGHSH, CDR2 LQKENI. The CDR3 is made up of 13 amino acids. The CDR3 is CASSPRRFYGYTF. CDR3 DNA: TGTGCCAGCTCACCACGTCGGTTCTATGGCTACACCTTC.

This chain uses TRBV15 with TRBJ1-1; the D is unclear. The V gene's germline CDR1 is LNHNV and CDR2 YYDKDF (reference sequence). This CDR3 spans 14 amino acids. Trimming removed 3 bases from V and 1 base from J, with 9 bases in between. The CDR3 spells CATSSGVTNTEAFF. The CDR3 nucleotides read TGTGCCACCAGCAGCGGGGTGACGAACACTGAAGCTTTCTTT. The full variable domain, with the rest looked up from reference TRBV15 and TRBJ1-1, is DAMVIQNPRYQVTQFGKPVTLSCSQTLNHNVMYWYQQKSSQAPKLLFHYYDKDFNNEADTPDNFQSRRPNTSFCFLDIRSPGLGDTAMYLCATSSGVTNTEAFFGQGTRLTVV.